This section outlines one T cell receptor beta chain sequence together with its context. Its target is not known. The sample belongs to a study of CD8 T cells in ankylosing spondylitis. Germline trimming cut 0 bases from V and 6 bases from J; bases unmatched to any gene: 7. Germline V gives CDR1 DFQATT, CDR2 SNEGSKA (reference sequence). CDR3 length equals 15 residues. Molecular-barcoded quantitative 5'-RACE produced these TCR beta libraries. TCRdb redid the calling of the 5' RACE reads with MiXCR, one entry per CDR3 protein. The data hold under 950,000 distinct CDR3 sequences, with around 17% observed a single time. Study-level findings and limits: In the blood and synovial fluid of reactive arthritis, some motif variants had been previously reported. What appeared characteristic of ankylosing spondylitis blood was a TCR beta motif of fewer than ten highly homologous variants. From matched ankylosing spondylitis synovial fluid, disease-linked clones were reportedly recovered at significantly enriched levels. Peripheral blood samples showed relatively rare disease-linked clones, and these clones were CD8+.

This chain uses TRBV20-1 with TRBJ2-1; 8 nucleotides align to TRBD2. Sequencing input: blood, either unsorted or a sorted T cell fraction (not recorded which). This TCR was recovered from a male donor with ankylosing spondylitis. The CDR3 DNA follows: TGCAGTGCTAGAGAACAAGCGGGAGAGGGCAATGAGCAGTTCTTC. It yields the protein CSAREQAGEGNEQFF.